This is a list of T cell receptor beta chains from one sample in a study of CD8 T cells in ankylosing spondylitis. TCRdb used MiXCR to reprocess the 5' RACE reads, holding one entry per CDR3 protein. The sample comprises fewer than 750,000 distinct CDR3 sequences, 15% to 20% of which are singletons, and 19% rests with the top ten. The sample was blood, either unsorted or a sorted T cell fraction (not recorded which). Source of these receptors: a male donor with ankylosing spondylitis. Both conserved end residues are part of each CDR3. The D gene is left open where the match is weak. Part of the rows lack a size; the others show once, few, many or a class for expanded clones.

size	D	V	length	J	DNA	CDR3
.	TRBD1	TRBV20-1	14	TRBJ2-7	TGCAGTGCTAGAGAGGGGACAGGCCCCTACGAGCAGTACTTC	CSAREGTGPYEQYF
.	.	TRBV5-1	9	TRBJ1-6	TGCGCCAGCAGCTTCGACCTCCACTTT	CASSFDLHF
.	TRBD2	TRBV19	14	TRBJ2-1	TGTGCCAGTAGGACTAGCGGGAAATACAATGAGCAGTTCTTC	CASRTSGKYNEQFF
many	.	TRBV2	14	TRBJ1-5	TGTGCCAGCAGGAGGGGAACGAGCAATCAGCCCCAGCATTTT	CASRRGTSNQPQHF
.	.	TRBV29-1	13	TRBJ2-2	TGCAGCGTCGGGGTCACGAACACCGGGGAGCTGTTTTTT	CSVGVTNTGELFF
.	TRBD1	TRBV5-6	13	TRBJ2-7	TGTGCCAGCGGACGGACAGGGGCCCACGAGCAGTACTTC	CASGRTGAHEQYF
few	TRBD1	TRBV5-1	13	TRBJ1-2	TGCGCCAGCAGCTGGGACAGTGCTAATGGCTACACCTTC	CASSWDSANGYTF
few	.	TRBV12-3/TRBV12-4	12	TRBJ1-5	TGTGCCAGCAGTCCTGACAAGCAGCCCCAGCATTTT	CASSPDKQPQHF
.	TRBD2	TRBV20-1	13	TRBJ2-7	TGCAGTGCCCTCCCGACTAGCACCTACGAGCAGTACTTC	CSALPTSTYEQYF
few	.	TRBV7-9	15	TRBJ2-5	TGTGCCAGCAGCTTAGCGAACGGATACCAAGAGACCCAGTACTTC	CASSLANGYQETQYF
few	.	TRBV4-1	12	TRBJ1-2	TGCGCCAGCAGCCAAGATCTCTATGGCTACACCTTC	CASSQDLYGYTF
.	.	TRBV12-3/TRBV12-4	12	TRBJ1-2	TGTGCCAGCACTGATGACAGGCATGGCTACACCTTC	CASTDDRHGYTF
.	.	TRBV7-9	16	TRBJ1-2	TGTGCCAGCAGCTCCTTCGGTCGAGCGGCTAACTATGGCTACACCTTC	CASSSFGRAANYGYTF
.	TRBD1	TRBV4-3	18	TRBJ2-1	TGCGCCAGCAGCCAAGATGATCCCGACAGGGGCTCCTACAATGAGCAGTTCTTC	CASSQDDPDRGSYNEQFF
.	TRBD1	TRBV2	15	TRBJ1-5	TGTGCCAGCAGAGATCACAGGGGGTTAAATCAGCCCCAGCATTTT	CASRDHRGLNQPQHF
few	TRBD1	TRBV2	15	TRBJ1-1	TGTGCCAGCGGAGACTCAGGGGGAATGAACACTGAAGCTTTCTTT	CASGDSGGMNTEAFF
.	.	TRBV2	15	TRBJ2-3	TGTGCCAGCAGTGAAGAGAAGGGGAGCACAGATACGCAGTATTTT	CASSEEKGSTDTQYF
few	TRBD1	TRBV29-1	12	TRBJ2-1	TGCAGCGCCGAGAGAACAGGGGATGAGCAGTTCTTC	CSAERTGDEQFF